This T cell receptor beta chain stems from a study of blood T cell repertoires in COVID-19. Overall study: Italy, Spain and the United States were the sources of the convalescent and acute COVID-19 samples.

Germline V gene data show CDR1 as MNHNY and CDR2 as SVGAGI (reference sequence). Trimming cost V 2 bases and J 7 bases, with 12 bases left between them. The CDR3 is made up of 14 amino acids. Assay used: immunoSEQ multiplex PCR; TCRdb lists only in-frame clones, some missing. The sample lists 400,000 to 550,000 clones, roughly 91% occurring once. The receptor was isolated from a young woman with acute or convalescent COVID-19. Sequencing used peripheral blood. This sequence joins TRBV6-6 and TRBJ1-3; tentatively, D is TRBD1 (5 bases). CDR3 bases: TGTGCCAGCAGTTACATGGGGCTGGAGAACACCATATATTTT. Its translation: CASSYMGLENTIYF.